The TCR beta chain under discussion was sequenced for a study of blood T cell repertoires in COVID-19 (dated by TCRdb to 2020 to 2021). Background for the entire study: The collaborator samples originated in the United States, Italy and Spain and spanned the acute and convalescent phases of COVID-19. The prospective study material was composed of cDNA or gDNA derived from T cells, B-cell-depleted T cells, or PBMCs. Subjects who had been exposed to COVID-19, were actively infected with it, or had recovered from it provided the deeply sampled blood TCRbeta repertoires that made up the dataset. The repertoires were made available in a free public database intended to serve as a resource for research on the immune response to SARS-CoV-2. The samples were drawn from the first 160 participants of the ongoing ImmuneRACE study and from 1,254 subjects provided by 6 global collaborators. Sample metadata almost always included a de-identified subject ID, COVID-19 status, age in years and sex. Where available, HLA class I and class II types were obtained from metadata supplied by the sample provider rather than from assay-based typing.

In the prospective study, participants were about 18 to 95 years old, resided in under 30 geographic areas of the United States, and were enrolled through a virtual design. In the prospective study, participants were assigned to cohorts based on the clinical history participants reported in a screening survey and a study questionnaire. In the prospective study, mobile phlebotomists collected whole blood, serum and a nasopharyngeal or oropharyngeal swab from each participant. Participants in the prospective study had the option to provide additional blood draws and questionnaires over a roughly 2-month period. Before DNA extraction, blood samples from the prospective study were shipped at room temperature or frozen. TCRbeta CDR3 regions were amplified from genomic DNA using the immunoSEQ Assay, a bias-controlled multiplex PCR. The published analysis was carried out like this. Within the assay, amplification of reference gene primers was used to estimate how many nucleated cells each sample contained. To quantify the absolute abundance of each unique TCRbeta CDR3 rearrangement, sequence reads were collapsed and filtered. Productive Simpson clonality was computed per sample as the square root of Simpson's diversity index over productive rearrangements. TCRdb retrieved this table from immuneACCESS and kept in-frame rearrangements only. Not all clones are present; in checked studies, unresolved V genes account for under half, and no reason is known for the remainder. D and trimming come from the DNA, and the V and J calls and clone size come from that table. The sample yields about 210,000 clones; about 83% were counted once. The ten largest clones capture 5.6% of the sample.

Broader findings and caveats from the paper: The quantity of clinical and demographic metadata differed by source and by participant and was supplied without curation.

As regards this clone: Its binding antigen is unknown. Base qualities are not at hand, and no much larger clone is one base apart.

The sequenced sample was PBMCs or T cells enriched from blood (not recorded which). This clonotype originated in a man in his forties with acute COVID-19.

Here is the DNA: TGTGCCAGCTCACCAGGGGGCGGAAGCACAGATACGCAGTATTTT. The translation is CASSPGGGSTDTQYF. Recombination joined TRBV18 with TRBJ2-3; tentative D gene TRBD1, with 6 bases matching. The CDR3 sequence holds 15 residues, the cysteine and phenylalanine included. The sequence is cut down to CDR3 DNA, 45 bases in frame from base 1. The germline V gene supplies CDR1 KGHSH and CDR2 LQKENI. V loses 2 bases of germline sequence and J loses 0 bases, and the interval between the two ends is 9 bases. With the rest looked up from the reference TRBV18 and TRBJ2-3 genes rather than sequenced, the full variable domain is NAGVMQNPRHLVRRRGQEARLRCSPMKGHSHVYWYRQLPEEGLKFMVYLQKENIIDESGMPKERFSAEFPKEGPSILRIQQVVRGDSAAYFCASSPGGGSTDTQYFGPGTRLTVL.